This passage covers 32 T cell receptor beta chains from one sample sequenced in a study of CD8 T cell repertoires and HIV-1 epitope variants. This table comes from immunoSEQ multiplex PCR, and its TCRdb copy is limited to in-frame clones, with some not included. The profile shows thousands of clones, 70% to 75% of them singletons. These receptors' antigens are unknown. The specimen sequenced was cultured CD8+ T cells derived from PBMCs. These receptors all stem from a male donor with HIV.

The CDR3 loop is CASSWGSSGSGTEQFF. CDR3 in DNA: TGTGCCAGCAGCTGGGGGTCCAGCGGGAGTGGTACTGAGCAGTTCTTC. The chain couples TRBV5-4 to TRBJ2-1; 8 bases are shared with TRBD2. With V trimmed by 3 bases and J by 9 bases, 14 bases remained unmatched. CDR1 is SGHNT and CDR2 is YYREEE in the germline V gene (reference sequence). This CDR3 is built from 16 residues. Filled out from reference TRBV5-4 and TRBJ2-1, the complete variable domain reads ETGVTQSPTHLIKTRGQQVTLRCSSQSGHNTVSWYQQALGQGPQFIFQYYREEENGRGNFPPRFSGLQFPNYSSELNVNALELDDSALYLCASSWGSSGSGTEQFFGPGTRLTVL.

This clone is deemed medium-sized. V usage is TRBV27 and J usage is TRBJ1-3; D uncertain. CDR3 length equals 15 residues. Germline-derived CDR1 and CDR2 are MNHEY and SMNVEV (reference sequence). With 5 bases removed from V and 0 bases from J, the gap between germline ends came to 11 bases. The CDR3 spells CASSADGYSGNTIYF. The DNA for the CDR3 is TGTGCCAGCAGTGCGGACGGATACTCTGGAAACACCATATATTTT.

V usage is TRBV19 and J usage is TRBJ2-7, with D possibly being TRBD1 (6 bases). CDR3 size: 15 residues. Germline V lookup: CDR1 LNHDA, CDR2 SQIVND (reference sequence). V was clipped by 4 bases and J by 7 bases, with 20 bases between them. CDR3 DNA: TGTGCCAGTAGTACAGACCGAGGGCAGGGGAGAGAGCAGTACTTC. It codes for CASSTDRGQGREQYF. The full variable domain, rest sourced from reference TRBV19 and TRBJ2-7, is DGGITQSPKYLFRKEGQNVTLSCEQNLNHDAMYWYRQDPGQGLRLIYYSQIVNDFQKGDIAEGYSVSREKKESFPLTVTSAQKNPTAFYLCASSTDRGQGREQYFGPGTRLTVT.

The chain is built from TRBV7-8 and TRBJ1-1; maybe TRBD1 (5 bases). Germline V gives CDR1 SGHVS, CDR2 FQNEAQ. V was cut by 2 bases and J by 3 bases, with 19 bases left in between. CDR3 length: 17 residues. CDR3: CASSLREGAFVDTEAFF. CDR3 sequence (DNA): TGTGCCAGCAGCTTACGAGAAGGGGCCTTCGTGGACACTGAAGCTTTCTTT.

The rearrangement uses TRBV9 and TRBJ2-3; D possibly corresponds to TRBD1 (6 bases). Trimming took off 4 bases at V and 4 bases at J, with 25 bases between the two ends. This CDR3 has 18 amino acids. Per germline, CDR1 SGDLS and CDR2 YYNGEE. CDR3 amino acids: CASSMPGPGQISADTQYF. The CDR3 DNA follows: TGTGCCAGCAGCATGCCCGGTCCCGGACAGATATCTGCAGATACGCAGTATTTT.

The genes are TRBV28 and TRBJ1-3; tentative D call: TRBD1 (6 bases). CDR1 is MDHEN, CDR2 SYDVKM, per germline. The CDR3 length is 15 residues. Deletions cut 5 bases from V and 4 bases from J, with 15 bases between. In DNA form, the CDR3 reads TGTGCCAGCAGTCCTCCAAACAGGGAGGGAAACACCATATATTTT. Residues: CASSPPNREGNTIYF.

The chain carries TRBV25-1 and TRBJ1-1; D is unclear. V was trimmed by 5 bases and J by 1 base, leaving 14 bases between them. This CDR3 comprises 15 residues. Germline V CDR1 and CDR2: MGHDK, SYGVNS. This CDR3 reads CASSSFGHSNTEAFF. Here the CDR3 DNA reads TGTGCCAGCAGTTCCTTCGGGCACTCGAACACTGAAGCTTTCTTT.

The chain has TRBV4-2 and TRBJ2-1, with D possibly TRBD2 on 6 matching bases. The CDR3 totals 16 residues. The V end was cut by 0 bases, the J end by 6 bases, with 15 bases between. Germline values: CDR1 LGHNA, CDR2 YNFKEQ. The CDR3 region has the DNA TGTGCCAGCAGCCAAGATTTGCGGGAACTGGGCAATGAGCAGTTCTTC. It specifies CASSQDLRELGNEQFF.

The sample holds a few counts of this clone. V and J are TRBV2 and TRBJ1-4, with D maybe TRBD1 (5 bases). CDR3 length: 18 amino acids. Germline values: CDR1 SNHLY, CDR2 FYNNEI. V was pared by 4 bases and J by 0 bases, with 18 bases between. The CDR3 DNA sequence: TGTGCCAGCAGTGCAGTCAGACAAGGGGCAGCAACTAATGAAAAACTGTTTTTT. It yields the protein CASSAVRQGAATNEKLFF.

By share, this clone ranks as large. The chain carries TRBV10-3 and TRBJ2-7, with a weak D call TRBD2 (6 bases). The CDR3 contains 13 residues. Germline CDR1 ENHRY, CDR2 SYGVKD. V lost 10 bases and J 4 bases, leaving 17 bases between the germline ends. The CDR3 DNA follows: TGTGCCACCCTAGGGGACTCTACTTACGAGCAGTACTTC. Protein sequence: CATLGDSTYEQYF.

The chain uses TRBV2 and TRBJ1-4, with 8 bases matching TRBD1. The CDR3 is 17 amino acids. The germline gives CDR1 SNHLY, CDR2 FYNNEI. With 3 bases clipped from V and 4 bases from J, the junction kept 10 bases outside the gene matches. CDR3 nucleotide sequence: TGTGCCAGCAGTGACTGGGCAGGGGGCAGTGATAATGAAAAACTGTTTTTT. Protein product: CASSDWAGGSDNEKLFF.

This chain uses TRBV4-1 with TRBJ2-5, with TRBD2 as a possible D gene (7 bases). The CDR3 is made up of 16 amino acids. Trimming cost V 1 base and J 5 bases, with 17 bases left between them. CDR1 MGHRA and CDR2 YSYEKL come from the germline V gene. The DNA of the CDR3 is TGCGCCAGCAGCCAAGTGGCTAGCGGAGGGGGGGAGACCCAGTACTTC. It specifies CASSQVASGGGETQYF.

The chain employs TRBV7-2 and TRBJ1-1; tentatively, D is TRBD1 (6 bases). The CDR3 has 17 amino acids. V was shortened by 2 bases and J by 3 bases, with 19 bases between the two germline ends. Germline V gene sequence: CDR1 SGHTA, CDR2 FQGNSA. This CDR3 is CASSLHGPGAGDTEAFF. The CDR3 DNA reads TGTGCCAGCAGCTTACACGGTCCGGGGGCGGGTGACACTGAAGCTTTCTTT.

CDR3 bases: TGCGCCAGCAGCTTGTATGCCGGGGGCTACGAGCAGTACTTC. It is translated as CASSLYAGGYEQYF. The chain has TRBV5-1 and TRBJ2-7; D is perhaps TRBD2 (6 bases). The CDR3 is 14 amino acids. V was pared by 1 base and J by 3 bases, with 11 bases between. From germline, CDR1 is SGHRS and CDR2 YFSETQ.

This chain uses TRBV9 with TRBJ1-2; maybe TRBD1 (5 bases). Germline values: CDR1 SGDLS, CDR2 YYNGEE. V was trimmed by 6 bases and J by 4 bases, leaving 19 bases between them. The CDR3 loop spans 15 amino acids. Here the CDR3 reads CASTRSGSGGYGYTF. In nucleotides, the CDR3 is TGTGCCAGCACCCGGTCTGGGTCGGGGGGCTATGGCTACACCTTC.

This clone was counted between two and nine times. The chain has TRBV10-2 and TRBJ1-1, with D hard to call. The CDR3 contains 10 residues. Germline assignment: CDR1 WSHSY and CDR2 SAAADI. Deletions cut 8 bases from V and 5 bases from J, with 6 bases between. The CDR3 DNA reads as TGCGCCAGCTGGGATACTGAAGCTTTCTTT. The encoded protein is CASWDTEAFF.

As DNA, the CDR3 is TGTGCCAGCAGTTCGACGGTTAGCTCCTACGAGCAGTACTTC. It encodes CASSSTVSSYEQYF. This sequence joins TRBV5-4 and TRBJ2-7; D is undetermined. The CDR3 sequence is 14 residues long. CDR1 and CDR2 from the germline V gene are SGHNT and YYREEE (reference sequence). V was clipped by 5 bases and J by 0 bases, with 12 bases between them.

The chain joins TRBV7-8 to TRBJ2-4, with D perhaps matching TRBD2 (6 bases). Germline lookup yields CDR1 SGHVS and CDR2 FQNEAQ. Trimming shortened V by 11 bases and J by 5 bases, and 13 bases separated the two germline ends. The CDR3 loop spans 12 amino acids. DNA of the CDR3: TGTGCCTTGGGGGAGGACCAAAACATTCAGTACTTC. Amino acids: CALGEDQNIQYF.

V usage is TRBV27 and J usage is TRBJ1-4; D is unresolved. The germline V gene encodes CDR1 MNHEY and CDR2 SMNVEV (reference sequence). This CDR3 region has 14 residues. Trimming removed 5 bases from V and 7 bases from J, with 14 bases in between. CDR3 bases: TGTGCCAGCAGTCCGAGATACTCGGGTGAAAAACTGTTTTTT. This translates into CASSPRYSGEKLFF. Full variable domain (outside the CDR3, taken from reference TRBV27 and TRBJ1-4): EAQVTQNPRYLITVTGKKLTVTCSQNMNHEYMSWYRQDPGLGLRQIYYSMNVEVTDKGDVPEGYKVSRKEKRNFPLILESPSPNQTSLYFCASSPRYSGEKLFFGSGTQLSVL.

This clone was counted a few times. This chain uses TRBV21-1 with TRBJ2-7. TRBV21-1 is a pseudogene. The CDR3 extends over 13 amino acids. DNA for the CDR3: TGTGCCAGCAGCTTACCAAGCTCCTACGAGCAGTACTTC. Protein: CASSLPSSYEQYF.

This sequence joins TRBV2 and TRBJ2-7; possible D gene TRBD1, 6 bases. The V and J ends lost 6 bases and 5 bases respectively, with 14 bases between them. Germline lookup yields CDR1 SNHLY and CDR2 FYNNEI. This CDR3 has 13 amino acids. Written as DNA, the CDR3 is TGTGCCAGCAGAGGGACACCCTATAACGAGCAGTACTTC. This gives the protein CASRGTPYNEQYF.

The gene calls are TRBV7-8 and TRBJ2-7; D is possibly TRBD1 or TRBD2 (6 bases each). CDR1 SGHVS and CDR2 FQNEAQ come from the germline V gene. The CDR3 totals 14 residues. V dropped 4 bases and J dropped 3 bases, with 13 bases sitting between them. The CDR3, as DNA: TGTGCCAGCAGCTCTAGGGGGGACTTCTACGAGCAGTACTTC. It yields the protein CASSSRGDFYEQYF.

V usage is TRBV5-4 and J usage is TRBJ2-3; unclear D gene. Germline lookup yields CDR1 SGHNT and CDR2 YYREEE (reference sequence). The CDR3 is 14 residues long. The ends were cut back, 0 bases at V and 3 bases at J, with 8 bases in the middle. The CDR3 loop reads CASSLDHSTDTQYF. As DNA, the CDR3 is TGTGCCAGCAGCTTGGACCATTCGACAGATACGCAGTATTTT.

This clone has only a few counts. The chain has TRBV7-9 and TRBJ2-5; D perhaps matches TRBD1 (5 bases). V lost 4 bases to trimming and J lost 4 bases, with 13 bases between them. From germline, CDR1 is SEHNR and CDR2 FQNEAQ (reference sequence). The CDR3 consists of 14 residues. The CDR3 sequence: CASSSTQGLETQYF. CDR3 DNA: TGTGCCAGCAGCTCGACCCAGGGTTTAGAGACCCAGTACTTC.

This clone was seen a handful of times. The chain uses TRBV27 and TRBJ1-5; perhaps TRBD1 as D (5 bases). Trimming shortened V by 3 bases and J by 4 bases, and 13 bases separated the two germline ends. The CDR3 consists of 15 residues. Per germline, CDR1 MNHEY and CDR2 SMNVEV (reference sequence). The CDR3 protein is CASSFRAGYNQPQHF. The CDR3 nucleotides read TGTGCCAGCAGTTTCCGTGCAGGGTATAATCAGCCCCAGCATTTT.

The V call is TRBV5-8, the J call TRBJ2-1; D might be TRBD2 (5 bases). CDR1 is SGHTS and CDR2 is YDEGEE in the germline V gene. The CDR3 covers 14 residues. V dropped 3 bases and J dropped 4 bases, with 11 bases sitting between them. The CDR3 is CASSSRTSYNEQFF. The CDR3 DNA follows: TGTGCCAGCAGCTCGAGGACTTCATACAATGAGCAGTTCTTC.

The chain carries TRBV27 and TRBJ1-1, with TRBD1 matching over 8 bases. The CDR3 has 14 amino acids. With V trimmed by 8 bases and J by 1 base, 6 bases remained unmatched. Germline loops: CDR1 MNHEY, CDR2 SMNVEV (reference sequence). CDR3 in amino acids: CASAQGAGNTEAFF. DNA for the CDR3: TGTGCCAGCGCCCAGGGGGCTGGGAACACTGAAGCTTTCTTT.

This clone was found once. The gene calls are TRBV5-8 and TRBJ2-7, with a possible D match to TRBD1 (6 bases). The germline V gene has CDR1 SGHTS and CDR2 YDEGEE. Trimming removed 0 bases at V and 1 base at J, with 14 bases between. The CDR3 sequence is 16 residues long. CDR3 in amino acids: CASSLGGGTFSYEQYF. CDR3 coding DNA: TGTGCCAGCAGCTTGGGAGGTGGGACATTTTCCTACGAGCAGTACTTC.

This clone was detected only a few times. This chain uses TRBV19 with TRBJ1-5; no definite D call. The CDR3 length is 13 residues. Per the germline V gene, CDR1 is LNHDA and CDR2 is SQIVND (reference sequence). Trimming removed 1 base at V and 9 bases at J, with 10 bases between. The CDR3 nucleotides are TGTGCCAGTAGTATAGTTCCGGAGGGGCCCCAGCATTTT. Its protein is CASSIVPEGPQHF. The full variable domain, in which reference TRBV19 and TRBJ1-5 provide the parts outside the CDR3, is DGGITQSPKYLFRKEGQNVTLSCEQNLNHDAMYWYRQDPGQGLRLIYYSQIVNDFQKGDIAEGYSVSREKKESFPLTVTSAQKNPTAFYLCASSIVPEGPQHFGDGTRLSIL.

This rearrangement joins TRBV7-2 to TRBJ2-2; 7 nucleotides agree with TRBD2. The CDR3 has 17 residues. V gave up 1 base and J gave up 7 bases; unmatched junction bases: 12. Germline V CDR1 and CDR2: SGHTA, FQGNSA. The CDR3, as DNA: TGTGCCAGCAGCTTAGACTGGCGGGAGAGGCGGGGCGGGGAGCTGTTTTTT. Translated: CASSLDWRERRGGELFF. Drawing the rest from reference TRBV7-2 and TRBJ2-2, the complete variable domain is GAGVSQSPSNKVTEKGKDVELRCDPISGHTALYWYRQSLGQGLEFLIYFQGNSAPDKSGLPSDRFSAERTGGSVSTLTIQRTQQEDSAVYLCASSLDWRERRGGELFFGEGSRLTVL.

V and J are TRBV6-4 and TRBJ1-5, with TRBD1 as a possible D gene (5 bases). This CDR3 is 14 amino acids long. The V end lost 10 bases, the J end lost 0 bases, and 13 bases lay between the germline ends. Per the germline V gene, CDR1 is MRHNA and CDR2 is SNTAGT. In nucleotides, the CDR3 is TGTGCCAAGGGTAAGGGGCATAGCAATCAGCCCCAGCATTTT. Translating it yields CAKGKGHSNQPQHF.

This clone turned up a few times. J is TRBJ1-1 and V is TRBV7-3, with a weak D call TRBD1 (6 bases). V lost 6 bases, J lost 4 bases, and 15 bases lay in between. Looked up from germline, CDR1 is SGHTA and CDR2 is FQGTGA. This CDR3 is built from 14 residues. The CDR3 nucleotides read TGTGCCAGCAGTCCGGCAGGGGTAGGCACTGAAGCTTTCTTT. This gives the protein CASSPAGVGTEAFF.